This T cell receptor (beta chain) was sequenced during a study of cytomegalovirus exposure and HLA in healthy donors. CDR1 and CDR2 (germline): MGHRA, YSYEKL. V lost 5 bases, J lost 4 bases, and 10 bases stayed unmatched. CDR3 length: 16 amino acids. The study ran its PCR with 60 Vbeta and 13 Jbeta primers. Sequenced by immunoSEQ multiplex PCR; TCRdb stores in-frame clones only, minus some. The top ten hold approximately 6.9% of the sample, which has 100,000 or so clones, around 80% seen once. The TCR sequence derives from a man aged 30 to 39 in good health and CMV-seropositive. The sample consisted of PBMCs. The V and J genes are TRBV4-1 and TRBJ2-3; 9 nucleotides line up with TRBD1. CDR3 sequence: CASSSLWGQGPDTQYF. CDR3 in DNA: TGCGCCAGCAGCTCTCTTTGGGGACAGGGACCAGATACGCAGTATTTT.